Each of the 30 T cell receptor beta chains below was sequenced from the same sample in a study of blood T cell repertoires in COVID-19. This table comes from immunoSEQ multiplex PCR, and its TCRdb copy is limited to in-frame clones, with some not included. The sample carries about 240,000 clones, 87% recorded once. Specimen: peripheral blood. The receptors derive from a man in his 60s who had recovered from COVID-19.

This chain uses TRBV19 with TRBJ1-1, with 7 bases lining up with TRBD1. Germline V gives CDR1 LNHDA, CDR2 SQIVND (reference sequence). The length of the CDR3 is 13 residues. V dropped 4 bases and J dropped 4; count of bases not matched to a gene: 3. Here the CDR3 reads CASSKTGATEAFF. CDR3 in DNA: TGTGCCAGTAGTAAAACAGGGGCCACTGAAGCTTTCTTT.

Regarding this clone: At the DNA level, this CDR3 is encoded by other sequences in the same sample as well. The chain is built from TRBV24-1 and TRBJ2-3; unclear D gene. The germline V and J ends were trimmed by 4 bases and 0 bases, with 7 bases remaining between them. This CDR3 is built from 14 residues. The germline V gene has CDR1 KGHDR and CDR2 SFDVKD. The CDR3 here is CATSERTSTDTQYF. In nucleotides, the CDR3 is TGTGCCACCAGTGAGCGTACTAGCACAGATACGCAGTATTTT.

This clone was seen a handful of times. Other DNA sequences of this sample code for an identical CDR3. The rearrangement links TRBV6-5 to TRBJ2-3, with TRBD2 matching over 12 bases. The junction had 2 bases not matched to a gene; V was cut back by 6 bases and J by 4 bases. Germline V lookup: CDR1 MNHEY, CDR2 SVGAGI. This CDR3 spans 14 amino acids. The DNA for the CDR3 is TGTGCCAGCAGGAGGACTAGCGGGGCAGATACGCAGTATTTT. This translates into CASRRTSGADTQYF.

This sequence joins TRBV24-1 and TRBJ2-3, with 8 bases matching TRBD1. There are 15 residues in the CDR3. CDR1 and CDR2 (germline): KGHDR, SFDVKD. V shed 3 bases, J shed 2 bases, and the junction held 3 bases outside the gene matches. The CDR3 loop reads CATSDRTGFTDTQYF. The CDR3 bases are TGTGCCACCAGTGATCGGACAGGGTTCACAGATACGCAGTATTTT.

This chain joins TRBV4-1 and TRBJ2-3; possibly TRBD2 for D (5 bases). CDR1 is MGHRA, CDR2 YSYEKL, per germline. Trimming shortened V by 1 base and J by 1 base, and 9 bases separated the two germline ends. CDR3 size: 15 residues. The DNA for the CDR3 is TGCGCCAGCAGCCAAGTAGGACTCCGCACAGATACGCAGTATTTT. Its translation: CASSQVGLRTDTQYF.

J is TRBJ1-1 and V is TRBV2; D gene ambiguous. The CDR3 runs to 15 residues. Germline CDR1 and CDR2: SNHLY and FYNNEI. Trimming cost V 4 bases and J 0 bases, with 12 bases left between them. Written as DNA, the CDR3 is TGTGCCAGCAGTGCCGCGGGCGCTCTGAACACTGAAGCTTTCTTT. Translation gives CASSAAGALNTEAFF.

This rearrangement joins TRBV6-5 to TRBJ1-1, with TRBD1 as a possible D gene (6 bases). CDR3 length: 14 amino acids. Trimming removed 5 bases at V and 0 bases at J, with 10 bases between. Germline values: CDR1 MNHEY, CDR2 SVGAGI. In nucleotides, the CDR3 is TGTGCCAGCAGTCGCGGACAGATGAACACTGAAGCTTTCTTT. Encoded protein: CASSRGQMNTEAFF.

The chain carries TRBV5-1 and TRBJ2-4; D is unresolved. The CDR3 consists of 17 residues. CDR1 and CDR2 from the germline V gene are SGHRS and YFSETQ. Trimming took off 0 bases at V and 2 bases at J, with 15 bases between the two ends. The CDR3 nucleotides read TGCGCCAGCAGCTTGGCTGGCATCGGCGGAACCAAAAACATTCAGTACTTC. Amino acids: CASSLAGIGGTKNIQYF.

This chain joins TRBV30 and TRBJ1-4, with 7 nucleotides matching TRBD1. CDR3 length: 15 residues. The V gene's germline CDR1 is GTSNPN and CDR2 SVGIG (reference sequence). Trimming cost V 0 bases and J 7 bases; bases outside gene matches: 8. As DNA, the CDR3 is TGTGCCTGGAGTGTACAGACAGGGAGAGGTGAAAAACTGTTTTTT. Translated, it gives CAWSVQTGRGEKLFF.

The genes are TRBV9 and TRBJ2-7; 9 positions agree with TRBD1. The CDR3 length is 16 residues. The V gene's germline CDR1 is SGDLS and CDR2 YYNGEE. V lost 3 bases and J lost 0; bases outside the gene matches: 7. This CDR3 reads CASSEKTGGVSYEQYF. As DNA, the CDR3 is TGTGCCAGCAGCGAGAAGACAGGGGGAGTCTCCTACGAGCAGTACTTC.

The chain recombines TRBV15 with TRBJ1-2; D not certain. Germline lookup yields CDR1 LNHNV and CDR2 YYDKDF (reference sequence). Between the trimmed V and J ends, which lost 0 bases and 8 bases, there was a span of 13 bases. The CDR3 runs 14 residues. CDR3 in amino acids: CATSRDRSGRGYTF. In DNA form, the CDR3 reads TGTGCCACCAGCAGAGATCGGTCAGGTAGAGGCTACACCTTC.

This clone was observed a single time. The chain has TRBV7-2 and TRBJ2-7, with a weak D call TRBD1 (6 bases). This CDR3 contains 14 residues. The V end was cut by 3 bases, the J end by 7 bases, with 16 bases between. Germline V gene lookup returns CDR1 SGHTA and CDR2 FQGNSA. In DNA, the CDR3 is TGTGCCAGCAGCTTGGCTGGGGGCACGGGAGAGCAGTACGTC. Translated, it gives CASSLAGGTGEQYV.

The V gene is TRBV12-3 or TRBV12-4, the J gene TRBJ1-1; the D is unclear. Deletions cut 6 bases from V and 11 bases from J, with 19 bases between. The CDR3 loop spans 13 amino acids. This chain's CDR3 is CASSRSVRLSAFF. In nucleotides, the CDR3 is TGTGCCAGCAGCCGGTCGGTGAGACTCTCGGCTTTCTTT.

The J gene is TRBJ1-1, the V gene TRBV5-4; D call uncertain. Germline V CDR1 and CDR2: SGHNT, YYREEE (reference sequence). V lost 0 bases and J lost 2, with 11 bases in between. This CDR3 is built from 15 residues. The chain's CDR3 is CASSLGPSRNTEAFF. DNA of the CDR3: TGTGCCAGCAGCTTGGGGCCCAGTCGTAACACTGAAGCTTTCTTT.

The chain is built from TRBV11-1 and TRBJ2-3; maybe TRBD2 (5 bases). This CDR3 has 15 residues. CDR1 is SGHAT and CDR2 is FQDESV in the germline V gene (reference sequence). Trimming took 1 base from V and 3 from J, leaving 11 bases between them. The CDR3 DNA reads TGTGCCAGCAGCTTAGAACTAGTTAGTACAGATACGCAGTATTTT. It yields the protein CASSLELVSTDTQYF.

The chain joins TRBV14 to TRBJ1-1, with a weak D call TRBD1 (5 bases). Germline CDR1 is SGHDN and CDR2 is FVKESK. With 0 bases removed from V and 0 bases from J, the gap between germline ends came to 11 bases. The CDR3 totals 16 residues. The CDR3, as DNA: TGTGCCAGCAGCCAAGAAAGAGGACACATGAACACTGAAGCTTTCTTT. This sequence encodes CASSQERGHMNTEAFF. Full variable domain (remainder filled in from reference TRBV14 and TRBJ1-1): EAGVTQFPSHSVIEKGQTVTLRCDPISGHDNLYWYRRVMGKEIKFLLHFVKESKQDESGMPNNRFLAERTGGTYSTLKVQPAELEDSGVYFCASSQERGHMNTEAFFGQGTRLTVV.

The CDR3 sequence is CASSHRARLYNSPLHF. DNA for the CDR3: TGTGCCAGCAGCCACAGGGCCCGCTTGTATAATTCACCCCTCCACTTT. The chain couples TRBV3-1 (or the pseudogene TRBV3-2) to TRBJ1-6, with D possibly being TRBD1 (5 bases). This CDR3 has 16 residues. The ends were cut back, 3 bases at V and 4 bases at J, with 13 bases in the middle. Germline values: CDR1 LGHDT, CDR2 YNNKEL (reference sequence).

The V and J genes are TRBV2 and TRBJ2-3; 10 nucleotides align to TRBD1. The CDR3 has 16 amino acids. Germline CDR1 SNHLY, CDR2 FYNNEI. The V and J ends lost 4 bases and 3 bases, in that order; junction bases with no gene match: 7. The CDR3 spells CASSVRDRGYTDTQYF. In DNA form, the CDR3 reads TGTGCCAGCAGTGTCCGGGACAGGGGATATACAGATACGCAGTATTTT.

Concerning this clone itself: Germline is not matched at one junction end, which may reflect a read error. The chain combines TRBV20-1 with TRBJ2-5, with D tentatively TRBD2 (6 bases). Germline CDR1 reads DFQATT; CDR2 reads SNEGSKA (reference sequence). The CDR3 is 11 residues long. CDR3 residues: CSAAKTGVVDF. In nucleotides, the CDR3 is TGCAGTGCTGCCAAAACGGGGGTGGTGGACTTC.

The sample holds one count of this clone. The V call is TRBV15, the J call TRBJ1-1, with 8 bases that match TRBD1. Germline V CDR1 and CDR2: LNHNV, YYDKDF (reference sequence). This CDR3 is 13 amino acids long. The J segment lost 12 bases and the V segment lost 3 bases, leaving 9 bases of the junction unmatched. As DNA, the CDR3 is TGTGCCACCAGCAGGTCGACAGGGGACCGAACTTTCTTT. It is translated as CATSRSTGDRTFF.

This clone showed up just once. V is TRBV19 and J is TRBJ1-1; tentatively, D is TRBD1 (6 bases). Per germline, CDR1 LNHDA and CDR2 SQIVND (reference sequence). CDR3 length: 14 residues. Trimming cost V 3 bases and J 9 bases, with 17 bases left between them. The CDR3 DNA reads TGTGCCAGTAGTATTTTAAGGTGGCAGGGGAAAGCTTTCTTT. Its protein product is CASSILRWQGKAFF.

The rearrangement links TRBV28 to TRBJ1-2, with unresolved D. V lost 8 bases, J lost 2 bases, and 18 bases lay in between. This CDR3 is 15 amino acids long. CDR1 and CDR2 from the germline V gene are MDHEN and SYDVKM. The CDR3 sequence: CASYSLSSENYGYTF. Here the CDR3 DNA reads TGTGCCAGCTACAGTTTGAGTAGTGAGAACTATGGCTACACCTTC.

This chain connects TRBV25-1 to TRBJ2-5, with a weak D call TRBD1 (6 bases). Germline V gives CDR1 MGHDK, CDR2 SYGVNS. Trimming removed 3 bases from V and 2 bases from J, with 13 bases in between. The CDR3 totals 15 residues. In DNA form, the CDR3 reads TGTGCCAGCAGTGACCAGGGGATGGTACAAGAGACCCAGTACTTC. Amino acids: CASSDQGMVQETQYF.

The chain carries TRBV5-1 and TRBJ1-1, with a weak D call TRBD1 (5 bases). V was pared by 0 bases and J by 7 bases, with 19 bases between. Germline V gives CDR1 SGHRS, CDR2 YFSETQ. This CDR3 is 16 amino acids long. CDR3 DNA: TGCGCCAGCAGCTTGGCCGCGGGAAGGGGCCAAAATGAAGCTTTCTTT. Its translation: CASSLAAGRGQNEAFF.

The rearrangement uses TRBV11-2 and TRBJ2-3; TRBD1 aligns across 10 bases. Germline-derived CDR1 and CDR2 are SGHAT and FQNNGV. The V gene end was trimmed by 3 bases and the J gene end by 4 bases; junction bases not matched to a gene: 4. This CDR3 spans 15 amino acids. Here the CDR3 DNA reads TGTGCCAGCAGCTTTAGTGGGACAGGGGCAGATACGCAGTATTTT. Translated: CASSFSGTGADTQYF.

This chain joins TRBV7-6 and TRBJ1-6; D might be TRBD1 (6 bases). The CDR3 length is 17 residues. V was shortened by 1 base and J by 7 bases, with 17 bases between the two germline ends. Germline CDR1 and CDR2: SGHVS and FNYEAQ. The DNA of the CDR3 is TGTGCCAGCAGCTTAGGTCTGAGGGGGTTAACAAATTCACCCCTCCACTTT. It codes for CASSLGLRGLTNSPLHF.

The chain links TRBV9 to TRBJ1-5, with D unclear. The V end lost 4 bases, the J end lost 3 bases, and 11 bases lay between the germline ends. Per germline, CDR1 SGDLS and CDR2 YYNGEE. The CDR3 is 14 amino acids. The chain's CDR3 is CASSLGGNNQPQHF. The CDR3 nucleotides are TGTGCCAGCAGCTTGGGAGGGAACAATCAGCCCCAGCATTTT. The variable domain in full, completed from reference TRBV9 and TRBJ1-5, reads DSGVTQTPKHLITATGQRVTLRCSPRSGDLSVYWYQQSLDQGLQFLIQYYNGEERAKGNILERFSAQQFPDLHSELNLSSLELGDSALYFCASSLGGNNQPQHFGDGTRLSIL.

The rearrangement joins TRBV4-1 to TRBJ2-3; D is undetermined. CDR1 and CDR2 from the germline V gene are MGHRA and YSYEKL. Trimming stripped 1 base from V and 5 bases from J, with 4 bases between. There are 12 residues in the CDR3. CDR3 amino acids: CASSQVIDTQYF. CDR3 bases: TGCGCCAGCAGCCAAGTCATAGATACGCAGTATTTT.

The CDR3 nucleotides read TGTGCCAGCAGCTTCCACAGGGGGAATATCCACAATGAGCAGTTCTTC. This encodes CASSFHRGNIHNEQFF. The gene calls are TRBV5-6 and TRBJ2-1, with 8 bases identical to TRBD1. This CDR3 is built from 16 residues. Looked up from germline, CDR1 is SGHDT and CDR2 is YYEEEE. The junction had 9 bases not matched to a gene; V was cut back by 2 bases and J by 5 bases. Variable domain in full (rest from reference TRBV5-6 and TRBJ2-1): DAGVTQSPTHLIKTRGQQVTLRCSPKSGHDTVSWYQQALGQGPQFIFQYYEEEERQRGNFPDRFSGHQFPNYSSELNVNALLLGDSALYLCASSFHRGNIHNEQFFGPGTRLTVL.

The chain uses TRBV5-1 and TRBJ2-7; D may be TRBD1 (6 bases). Germline CDR1 SGHRS, CDR2 YFSETQ. Trimming left V 3 bases short and J 0 bases short, with 16 bases between. CDR3 size: 16 residues. The CDR3 sequence is CASSSAGTPHSYEQYF. As DNA, the CDR3 is TGCGCCAGCAGCTCCGCCGGGACACCACACTCCTACGAGCAGTACTTC.